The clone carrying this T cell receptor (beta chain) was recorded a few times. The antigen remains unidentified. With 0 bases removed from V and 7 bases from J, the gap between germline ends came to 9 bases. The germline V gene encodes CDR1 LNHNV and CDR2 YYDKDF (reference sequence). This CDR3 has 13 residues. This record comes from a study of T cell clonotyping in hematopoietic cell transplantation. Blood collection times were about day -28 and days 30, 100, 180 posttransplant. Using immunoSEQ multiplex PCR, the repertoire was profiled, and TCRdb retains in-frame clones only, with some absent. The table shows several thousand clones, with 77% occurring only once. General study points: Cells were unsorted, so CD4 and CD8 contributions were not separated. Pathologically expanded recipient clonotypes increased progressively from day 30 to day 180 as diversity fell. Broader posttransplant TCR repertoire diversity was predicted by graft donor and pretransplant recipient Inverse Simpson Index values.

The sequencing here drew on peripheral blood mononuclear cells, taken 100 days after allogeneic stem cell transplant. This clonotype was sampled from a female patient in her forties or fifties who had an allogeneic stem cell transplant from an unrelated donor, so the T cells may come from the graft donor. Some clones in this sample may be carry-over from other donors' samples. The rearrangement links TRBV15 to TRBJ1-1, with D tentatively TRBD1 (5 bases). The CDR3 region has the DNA TGTGCCACCAGCAGAGATTTAACAGGTGAAGCTTTCTTT. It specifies CATSRDLTGEAFF.